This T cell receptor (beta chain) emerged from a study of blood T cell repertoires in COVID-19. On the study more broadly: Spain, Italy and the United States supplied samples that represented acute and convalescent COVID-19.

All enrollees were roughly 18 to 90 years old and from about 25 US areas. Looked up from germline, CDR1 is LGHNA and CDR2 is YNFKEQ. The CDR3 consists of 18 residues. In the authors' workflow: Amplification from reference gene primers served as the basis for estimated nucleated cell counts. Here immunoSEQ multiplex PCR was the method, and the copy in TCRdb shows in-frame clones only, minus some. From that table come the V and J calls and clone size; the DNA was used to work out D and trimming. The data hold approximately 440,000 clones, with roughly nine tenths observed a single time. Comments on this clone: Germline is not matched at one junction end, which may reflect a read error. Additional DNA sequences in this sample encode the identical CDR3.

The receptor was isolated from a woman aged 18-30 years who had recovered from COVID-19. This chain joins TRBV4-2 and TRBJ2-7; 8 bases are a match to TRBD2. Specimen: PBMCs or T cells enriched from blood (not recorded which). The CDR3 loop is CASSQRGDYSELAYEQYF. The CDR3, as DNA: TGTGCCAGCAGCCAGCGGGGGGACTACTCCGAGCTTGCCTACGAGCAGTATTTC.